Below, 10 T cell receptor beta chains from the same sample are listed, as sequenced in a study of blood T cell repertoires in COVID-19. Produced via immunoSEQ multiplex PCR; TCRdb's table is partial and in-frame only. Among 250,000 to 350,000 clones listed, 75% to 90% were seen once. Sequenced: peripheral blood. Receptors were obtained from a woman aged 45-59 years who had recovered from COVID-19.

The chain joins TRBV5-4 to TRBJ2-6; 9 bases map to TRBD1. After removal of 4 bases from V and 3 bases from J, the junction contained 17 bases not matched to a gene. Germline CDR1 is SGHNT and CDR2 is YYREEE (reference sequence). The CDR3 sequence is 20 residues long. The CDR3 reads CASSLGLPGQGTGGANVLTF. In nucleotides, the CDR3 is TGTGCCAGCAGCCTGGGTCTGCCGGGACAGGGCACGGGTGGGGCCAACGTCCTGACTTTC.

The chain combines TRBV28 with TRBJ2-7, with 8 bases aligning to TRBD1. With V trimmed by 3 bases and J by 7 bases, 11 bases remained unmatched. This CDR3 has 15 amino acids. CDR1 MDHEN and CDR2 SYDVKM come from the germline V gene. CDR3 sequence reads: CASSFSEGRGREQYF. The CDR3 DNA is TGTGCCAGCAGTTTCAGTGAGGGCAGGGGGCGGGAGCAGTACTTC.

The genes are TRBV7-2 and TRBJ2-2, with TRBD2 matching 8 bases. Germline loops: CDR1 SGHTA, CDR2 FQGNSA. The ends lost 3 bases at V and 4 bases at J; junction bases unmatched: 10. This CDR3 spans 17 amino acids. The CDR3 DNA reads as TGTGCCAGCAGCTTGGCTCCGCGGGAGGAGAGCACCGGGGAGCTGTTTTTT. Translation gives CASSLAPREESTGELFF.

The rearrangement joins TRBV10-3 to TRBJ2-1; 8 bases are a match to TRBD1. Per germline, CDR1 ENHRY and CDR2 SYGVKD. The V and J ends lost 3 bases and 7 bases, in that order; junction bases with no gene match: 8. CDR3 length: 15 amino acids. CDR3 region: CAISEGQGRGNEQFF. CDR3 nucleotides: TGTGCCATCAGTGAAGGACAGGGAAGGGGTAATGAGCAGTTCTTC.

This chain joins TRBV3-1 (or the pseudogene TRBV3-2) and TRBJ1-6; the D gene is possibly TRBD1 (6 bases). Trimming cost V 3 bases and J 6 bases, with 9 bases left between them. The CDR3 consists of 14 residues. CDR1 is LGHDT and CDR2 is YNNKEL in the germline V gene (reference sequence). CDR3 protein: CASSQGQVNSPLHF. Here the CDR3 DNA reads TGTGCCAGCAGCCAGGGACAAGTTAATTCACCCCTCCACTTT.

The chain couples TRBV28 to TRBJ2-1, with TRBD2 identical over 14 bases. CDR1 and CDR2 (germline): MDHEN, SYDVKM. With 4 bases clipped from V and 1 base from J, the junction kept 12 bases outside the gene matches. This CDR3 has 20 amino acids. The CDR3 nucleotides read TGTGCCAGCAGTTCCCTCCACGGGACTAGCGGGAGATCGTCCTACAATGAGCAGTTCTTC. Protein product: CASSSLHGTSGRSSYNEQFF.

This chain joins TRBV6-5 and TRBJ2-7; TRBD1 might be the D (6 bases). V shed 0 bases and J shed 6 bases, with 9 bases lying between them. The CDR3 length is 13 residues. CDR1 is MNHEY and CDR2 is SVGAGI in the germline V gene. The CDR3 loop is CASSYSGAGEQYF. CDR3 DNA: TGTGCCAGCAGTTACTCGGGGGCAGGCGAGCAGTACTTC.

CDR3 sequence reads: CASTVLGRGGSPLHF. The CDR3 DNA reads as TGTGCCAGCACCGTACTAGGGAGGGGTGGCTCACCCCTCCACTTT. The genes are TRBV6-5 and TRBJ1-6; the D gene is possibly TRBD1 (5 bases). CDR1 MNHEY and CDR2 SVGAGI come from the germline V gene. The CDR3 extends over 15 amino acids. The V end was cut by 7 bases, the J end by 10 bases, with 20 bases between.

This chain links TRBV19 with TRBJ1-1, with 11 bases identical to TRBD1. V trimming: 5 bases; J trimming: 6 bases; junction bases outside the gene matches: 11. Per germline, CDR1 LNHDA and CDR2 SQIVND (reference sequence). The CDR3 length is 16 residues. The CDR3 loop reads CASSPLPGTGGPEAFF. The CDR3 bases are TGTGCCAGTAGTCCCCTACCGGGGACAGGGGGGCCTGAAGCTTTCTTT.

This clone has just one count. The rearrangement links TRBV28 to TRBJ2-7, with D possibly being TRBD1 (5 bases). V was clipped by 2 bases and J by 0 bases, with 11 bases between them. This CDR3 spans 15 amino acids. Germline CDR1 reads MDHEN; CDR2 reads SYDVKM. CDR3 region: CASSLRSGISYEQYF. The CDR3, as DNA: TGTGCCAGCAGTTTAAGGTCAGGGATCTCCTACGAGCAGTACTTC.